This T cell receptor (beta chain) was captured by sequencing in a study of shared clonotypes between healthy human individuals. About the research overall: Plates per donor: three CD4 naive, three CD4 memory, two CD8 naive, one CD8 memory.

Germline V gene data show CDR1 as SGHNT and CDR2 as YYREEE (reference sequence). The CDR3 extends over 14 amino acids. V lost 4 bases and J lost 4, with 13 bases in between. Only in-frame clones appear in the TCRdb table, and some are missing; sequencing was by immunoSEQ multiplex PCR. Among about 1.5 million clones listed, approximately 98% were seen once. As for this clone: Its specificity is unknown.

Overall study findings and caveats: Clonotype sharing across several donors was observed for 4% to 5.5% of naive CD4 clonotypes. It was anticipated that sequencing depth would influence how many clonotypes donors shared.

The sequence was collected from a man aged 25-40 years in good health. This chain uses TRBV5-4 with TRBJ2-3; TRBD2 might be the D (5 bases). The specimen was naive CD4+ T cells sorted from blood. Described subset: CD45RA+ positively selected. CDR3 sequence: CASSREFGADTQYF. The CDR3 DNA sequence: TGTGCCAGCAGCCGAGAGTTCGGGGCAGATACGCAGTATTTT.